The 25 T cell receptor beta chains reported below all come from one sample, sequenced in a study of T cell responses to AZD1222 COVID-19 vaccine. Assay: immunoSEQ multiplex PCR; the TCRdb copy retains only in-frame clones and omits some. The sample holds about 69,000 clones; less than 90% are singletons and the top ten take around 27%. Material: peripheral blood, obtained 28 days after the second AZD1222 dose. These receptors were collected from an adult who received the AZD1222 COVID-19 vaccine.

J is TRBJ2-3 and V is TRBV7-9, with 8 positions matching TRBD1. V lost 10 bases and J lost 0; bases outside the gene matches: 21. The CDR3 loop spans 19 amino acids. Germline-derived CDR1 and CDR2 are SEHNR and FQNEAQ (reference sequence). In DNA form, the CDR3 reads TGTGCCACCTTGACGACGCACGTTGAAGGGACAGGTAGCACAGATACGCAGTATTTT. The encoded protein is CATLTTHVEGTGSTDTQYF.

The chain couples TRBV7-8 to TRBJ1-3, with D maybe TRBD1 (5 bases). The CDR3 totals 16 residues. The germline gives CDR1 SGHVS, CDR2 FQNEAQ. V was pared by 1 base and J by 8 bases, with 18 bases between. DNA for the CDR3: TGTGCCAGCAGCTTAGGGGTGAGGGCAGGGCGCGACACCATATATTTT. This sequence encodes CASSLGVRAGRDTIYF.

The rearrangement uses TRBV2 and TRBJ1-6; D possibly corresponds to TRBD1 (5 bases). CDR1 and CDR2 (germline): SNHLY, FYNNEI. This CDR3 contains 14 residues. Trimming pared 7 bases from V and 9 bases from J, leaving 16 bases between. The CDR3 DNA reads TGTGCCAGCAATCAACAGGCCATCGGTTCACCCCTCCACTTT. Amino acids: CASNQQAIGSPLHF. The whole variable domain, filled in from reference TRBV2 and TRBJ1-6, reads EPEVTQTPSHQVTQMGQEVILRCVPISNHLYFYWYRQILGQKVEFLVSFYNNEISEKSEIFDDQFSVERPDGSNFTLKIRSTKLEDSAMYFCASNQQAIGSPLHFGNGTRLTVT.

V is TRBV6-5 and J is TRBJ2-7; D might be TRBD2 (6 bases). V lost 6 bases, J lost 2 bases, and 11 bases lay in between. The CDR3 sequence is 13 residues long. Germline CDR1 is MNHEY and CDR2 is SVGAGI. The CDR3 region has the DNA TGTGCCAGCAGGGGGACTCTCACCTACGAGCAGTACTTC. It translates to CASRGTLTYEQYF.

The gene calls are TRBV11-2 and TRBJ1-6; 7 nucleotides align to TRBD1. J gave up 12 bases and V 3 bases, and 2 bases lay outside the gene matches. CDR3 length: 12 amino acids. Germline CDR1 reads SGHAT; CDR2 reads FQNNGV. The DNA of the CDR3 is TGTGCCAGCAGCTTGGACAGGAGACCCCTCCACTTT. The encoded protein is CASSLDRRPLHF.

The rearrangement joins TRBV7-9 to TRBJ1-4; weak D call: TRBD1 (6 bases). CDR3 length equals 15 residues. The V gene's germline CDR1 is SEHNR and CDR2 FQNEAQ (reference sequence). The V end was cut by 5 bases, the J end by 5 bases, with 15 bases between. CDR3 coding DNA: TGTGCCAGCAGCCTCGGTGGGGGCGCGAATGAAAAACTGTTTTTT. This gives the protein CASSLGGGANEKLFF.

The J gene is TRBJ2-5, the V gene TRBV7-2; tentatively, D is TRBD2 (6 bases). The V and J ends lost 5 bases and 5 bases respectively, with 15 bases between them. This CDR3 has 14 amino acids. Germline V lookup: CDR1 SGHTA, CDR2 FQGNSA. CDR3 in amino acids: CASSPWGEMETQYF. The CDR3 DNA reads TGTGCCAGCAGCCCGTGGGGGGAGATGGAGACCCAGTACTTC.

V and J are TRBV28 and TRBJ2-7, with 9 bases aligning to TRBD1. The CDR3 spans 14 residues. With V trimmed by 6 bases and J by 2 bases, 5 bases remained unmatched. From germline, CDR1 is MDHEN and CDR2 SYDVKM. The DNA for the CDR3 is TGTGCCAGCAGCCGGGACAGGGTGACCTACGAGCAGTACTTC. This codes for CASSRDRVTYEQYF.

The chain has TRBV27 and TRBJ2-6; tentatively, D is TRBD1 (6 bases). The CDR3 loop spans 15 amino acids. Germline CDR1 reads MNHEY; CDR2 reads SMNVEV (reference sequence). V lost 5 bases and J lost 1, with 9 bases in between. The CDR3 sequence is CASSGRGSGANVLTF. The CDR3 bases are TGTGCCAGCAGTGGCAGGGGTTCTGGGGCCAACGTCCTGACTTTC.

The genes are TRBV7-3 and TRBJ1-1; the D is unclear. This CDR3 is built from 13 residues. CDR1 and CDR2 from the germline V gene are SGHTA and FQGTGA. The germline V and J ends were trimmed by 5 bases and 1 base, with 8 bases remaining between them. CDR3: CASSAAQNTEAFF. The CDR3 region has the DNA TGTGCCAGCAGCGCCGCCCAGAACACTGAAGCTTTCTTT.

This clone was counted a single time. This chain joins TRBV25-1 and TRBJ2-1; 16 bases line up with TRBD2. The ends lost 1 base at V and 7 bases at J; junction bases unmatched: 7. The CDR3 loop spans 18 amino acids. Germline V gives CDR1 MGHDK, CDR2 SYGVNS. The CDR3 sequence: CASSEWSSGLAGGNEQFF. The CDR3 DNA reads as TGTGCCAGCAGTGAATGGTCTTCGGGACTAGCGGGAGGGAATGAGCAGTTCTTC.

Turning to this clone: Other DNA sequences in this sample translate to the same CDR3. The rearrangement joins TRBV7-9 to TRBJ1-5; D ambiguous. CDR1 is SEHNR, CDR2 FQNEAQ, per germline (reference sequence). V was trimmed by 1 base and J by 6 bases, leaving 4 bases between them. The CDR3 extends over 12 amino acids. The DNA for the CDR3 is TGTGCCAGCAGCTTAGGATCTCAGCCCCAGCATTTT. Protein: CASSLGSQPQHF. Looking up the rest from reference TRBV7-9 and TRBJ1-5 gives the full variable domain: DTGVSQNPRHKITKRGQNVTFRCDPISEHNRLYWYRQTLGQGPEFLTYFQNEAQLEKSRLLSDRFSAERPKGSFSTLEIQRTEQGDSAMYLCASSLGSQPQHFGDGTRLSIL.

The J gene is TRBJ2-2, the V gene TRBV2, with D unclear. The CDR3 loop spans 13 amino acids. Trimming pared 4 bases from V and 2 bases from J, leaving 5 bases between. The germline gives CDR1 SNHLY, CDR2 FYNNEI. The CDR3 sequence is CASSARNTGELFF. CDR3 in DNA: TGTGCCAGCAGTGCCCGAAACACCGGGGAGCTGTTTTTT.

The CDR3 sequence: CASSYKGNTEAFF. CDR3 sequence (DNA): TGTGCCAGCAGTTACAAGGGGAACACTGAAGCTTTCTTT. This sequence joins TRBV6-5 and TRBJ1-1, with no clear D. The CDR3 runs to 13 residues. Trimming stripped 2 bases from V and 1 base from J, with 5 bases between. Germline CDR1 reads MNHEY; CDR2 reads SVGAGI.

V gene TRBV19 combines with J gene TRBJ2-1; 11 nucleotides align to TRBD2. Losses at the gene ends were 3 bases for V and 6 bases for J; bases not matched to a gene: 7. The CDR3 spans 16 residues. The germline V gene encodes CDR1 LNHDA and CDR2 SQIVND (reference sequence). The DNA for the CDR3 is TGTGCCAGTAGTATGGCCGGGACTAGCGGAGCCAATGAGCAGTTCTTC. Translation gives CASSMAGTSGANEQFF.

The V gene is TRBV2, the J gene TRBJ1-1, with D perhaps matching TRBD1 (6 bases). The CDR3 consists of 14 residues. In germline, CDR1 is SNHLY, CDR2 FYNNEI. Trimming removed 5 bases from V and 3 bases from J, with 13 bases in between. CDR3 region: CASSSYRDHTEAFF. DNA of the CDR3: TGTGCCAGCAGTAGCTACAGGGACCACACTGAAGCTTTCTTT.

The chain uses TRBV9 and TRBJ2-2, with no clear D. The germline V gene encodes CDR1 SGDLS and CDR2 YYNGEE. V lost 0 bases and J lost 6, with 9 bases in between. The CDR3 totals 14 residues. The CDR3 sequence is CASSVGTLPGELFF. The DNA for the CDR3 is TGTGCCAGCAGCGTAGGAACCCTCCCCGGGGAGCTGTTTTTT.

V and J are TRBV4-1 and TRBJ2-6; possible D gene TRBD2, 5 bases. This CDR3 region has 15 residues. Trimming removed 4 bases from V and 4 bases from J, with 11 bases in between. Germline lookup yields CDR1 MGHRA and CDR2 YSYEKL. CDR3: CASSPSTGGANVLTF. The DNA of the CDR3 is TGCGCCAGCAGCCCTTCTACGGGGGGGGCCAACGTCCTGACTTTC.

This chain connects TRBV12-5 to TRBJ1-4, with D unresolved. V gave up 5 bases and J gave up 5 bases, with 6 bases separating them. Germline lookup yields CDR1 LGHNT and CDR2 FRNRAP. The CDR3 consists of 12 residues. In DNA, the CDR3 is TGTGCTAGTGGTCTCCTCAATGAAAAACTGTTTTTT. Protein: CASGLLNEKLFF.

The J gene is TRBJ2-1, the V gene TRBV9, with 9 bases that match TRBD2. Germline V gene sequence: CDR1 SGDLS, CDR2 YYNGEE. The V and J ends lost 4 bases and 6 bases, in that order; junction bases with no gene match: 11. The CDR3 length is 16 residues. CDR3 coding DNA: TGTGCCAGCAGCCCCGGCGGGGGGGCCTATATCAATGAGCAGTTCTTC. Translation gives CASSPGGGAYINEQFF.

J is TRBJ1-5 and V is TRBV6-1, with D tentatively TRBD1 (5 bases). V dropped 3 bases and J dropped 6 bases, with 9 bases sitting between them. CDR3 length: 13 residues. The germline V gene has CDR1 MNHNS and CDR2 SASEGT. CDR3 region: CASSESGVQPQHF. The DNA for the CDR3 is TGTGCCAGCAGTGAGTCGGGGGTTCAGCCCCAGCATTTT.

V usage is TRBV7-2 and J usage is TRBJ1-1, with D hard to call. The CDR3 spans 15 residues. Germline-derived CDR1 and CDR2 are SGHTA and FQGNSA. V lost 3 bases and J 4 bases, leaving 15 bases between the germline ends. CDR3 sequence: CASSFPEVRGTEAFF. CDR3 coding DNA: TGTGCCAGCAGCTTCCCCGAGGTACGGGGCACTGAAGCTTTCTTT.

This rearrangement joins TRBV5-1 to TRBJ1-2; no clear D gene. This CDR3 region has 18 residues. V was cut by 1 base and J by 8 bases, with 27 bases left in between. Germline V gene lookup returns CDR1 SGHRS and CDR2 YFSETQ. The chain's CDR3 is CASSLRLGLDGDSGGYTF. Written as DNA, the CDR3 is TGCGCCAGCAGCTTGCGACTGGGCCTCGACGGTGACTCCGGCGGCTACACCTTC. The entire variable domain, with the rest obtained from reference TRBV5-1 and TRBJ1-2, is as follows: KAGVTQTPRYLIKTRGQQVTLSCSPISGHRSVSWYQQTPGQGLQFLFEYFSETQRNKGNFPGRFSGRQFSNSRSEMNVSTLELGDSALYLCASSLRLGLDGDSGGYTFGSGTRLTVV.

The J gene is TRBJ2-7, the V gene TRBV10-3, with D perhaps TRBD1 (8 bases). This CDR3 is 14 amino acids long. From germline, CDR1 is ENHRY and CDR2 SYGVKD. V gave up 8 bases and J gave up 1 base, with 15 bases separating them. This CDR3 is CAIQKQGGSYEQYF. The DNA of the CDR3 is TGTGCCATCCAAAAACAGGGGGGGTCCTACGAGCAGTACTTC.

This clone appeared a single time. The chain carries TRBV4-1 and TRBJ1-4; 8 nucleotides align to TRBD1. CDR1 is MGHRA, CDR2 YSYEKL, per germline. Trimming took 1 base from V and 10 from J; bases not matched to a gene: 8. CDR3 size: 15 residues. The CDR3 loop reads CASSQVRTGKGKLFF. The CDR3 DNA reads TGCGCCAGCAGCCAAGTACGGACAGGGAAAGGAAAACTGTTTTTT.